This T cell receptor (beta chain) was recovered during a study of CD8 T cells in ankylosing spondylitis. This clonotype has only a few counts. Its antigen is unidentified. A quantitative 5'-RACE method, one with molecular barcodes, was used to make TCR beta libraries. One entry per CDR3 protein results from TCRdb running MiXCR on the 5' RACE reads. The repertoire holds 450,000 to 550,000 distinct CDR3 sequences, with about 5% as singletons. Overall study findings and caveats: Several highly homologous variants made up a TCR beta motif that seemed to typify ankylosing spondylitis blood.

This clonotype was sampled from a male donor with ankylosing spondylitis. Sequencing was performed on blood, either unsorted or a sorted T cell fraction (not recorded which).

CDR3 sequence: CASSLGTSKQFF. The CDR3 DNA follows: TGTGCCAGCAGCTTAGGGACCTCCAAGCAGTTCTTC. This chain links TRBV7-2 with TRBJ2-1; D unresolved. Germline V gene data show CDR1 as SGHTA and CDR2 as FQGNSA. The V and J ends lost 1 base and 11 bases respectively, with 9 bases between them. The CDR3 is 12 residues long. Full variable domain (rest looked up from reference TRBV7-2 and TRBJ2-1): GAGVSQSPSNKVTEKGKDVELRCDPISGHTALYWYRQSLGQGLEFLIYFQGNSAPDKSGLPSDRFSAERTGGSVSTLTIQRTQQEDSAVYLCASSLGTSKQFFGPGTRLTVL.